Each of the 2 T cell receptor beta chains below was sequenced from the same sample in a study of long-term antiretroviral therapy in people with HIV. immunoSEQ v3.0 was run at survey level. Data came from immunoSEQ multiplex PCR; TCRdb stores just in-frame clones and leaves some out. The sample shows 15,000 to 20,000 clones, roughly four fifths of them seen only once. Sample: unsorted PBMCs, taken 2.2 years after starting antiretroviral therapy. The receptor source for this set is a man between 50 and 59 years old with HIV.

This chain links TRBV7-2 with TRBJ2-2; a possible D gene is TRBD1 (5 bases). CDR3 length equals 16 residues. The germline V gene encodes CDR1 SGHTA and CDR2 FQGNSA. Trimming left V 3 bases short and J 3 bases short, with 14 bases between. The CDR3 spells CASSFPGLIYTGELFF. The CDR3 DNA follows: TGTGCCAGCAGCTTCCCAGGGTTGATATACACCGGGGAGCTGTTTTTT. The full variable domain, its missing parts supplied by reference TRBV7-2 and TRBJ2-2, is GAGVSQSPSNKVTEKGKDVELRCDPISGHTALYWYRQSLGQGLEFLIYFQGNSAPDKSGLPSDRFSAERTGGSVSTLTIQRTQQEDSAVYLCASSFPGLIYTGELFFGEGSRLTVL.

This clone was seen only a few times. This chain joins TRBV27 and TRBJ1-2; TRBD1 aligns across 10 bases. The CDR3 extends over 13 amino acids. V lost 6 bases to trimming and J lost 4 bases; unmatched junction nucleotides: 2. In germline, CDR1 is MNHEY, CDR2 SMNVEV (reference sequence). CDR3 sequence reads: CASRGQGFYGYTF. CDR3 in DNA: TGTGCCAGCAGGGGACAGGGGTTCTATGGCTACACCTTC.